In its sample, the clone carrying this T cell receptor (beta chain) was seen many times. Its antigen remains unknown. iRepertoire HTBI primers and Arm-PCR of CDR3 regions built TCR beta libraries. TCRdb re-derived calls from the multiplex PCR reads in MiXCR, one entry per CDR3 protein. This table has 400,000 to 600,000 distinct CDR3 sequences, about 22% appearing once. This sample is drawn from a study of regulatory T cells in long-lasting Graves disease. For the study at large: Persistent Graves' disease meant over 5 years of antithyroid drugs with positive TSH receptor antibodies. Study-wide results and limits: The work looked only at peripheral blood and did not look at thyroid tissue. With 2,741 shared public clonotypes, persistent patients exceeded new patients, who shared over 850.

Regarding time point: persistent/refractory GD, antithyroid drugs over 5 years with positive TRAb. Preparation of the TCR library used RNA extracted from PBMCs. Germline CDR1 reads SGHTA; CDR2 reads FQGNSA. The CDR3 runs to 15 residues. Deletions cut 6 bases from V and 3 bases from J, with 17 bases between. Sequences were derived from peripheral blood mononuclear cells (PBMCs), sampled when the disease was refractory, from a patient treated with antithyroid drugs. V and J are TRBV7-2 and TRBJ1-2; possibly TRBD1 for D (6 bases). The receptor comes from a female donor with Graves disease. This chain's CDR3 is CASSHPTGGYYGYTF. CDR3 in DNA: TGTGCCAGCAGTCATCCGACGGGGGGCTACTATGGCTACACCTTC.